This TCR beta chain came from a study of beta chain features in type 1 diabetes (dated by TCRdb to 2017 to 2018). For the wider study: No differences in mean age, gender distribution, total cell number or subset yield were found between patients and healthy donors. A total of around 110,000,000 sorted cells were examined across all samples, and a strong correlation was observed between cell number per subset and RNA yield. The study compared TCRB repertoires of sorted circulating CD4+ T cell subsets between recently diagnosed type 1 diabetes patients and matched healthy donors. Naive and central memory subsets were obtained from all 30 or so donors, but regulatory and stem cell-like memory subsets were isolated from only 8 patients and roughly 8 healthy donors.

Each donor gave one peripheral blood draw, averaging roughly 120 mL, which was collected into heparinised tubes. A BD FACSAria II and a panel including CD45RO, CCR7, CD25, CD127, CD95 and CD27 were used to sort naive, central memory, regulatory and stem cell-like memory CD4+ T cells. A purity above 95% was achieved for all sorted populations. PBMCs were separated immediately by Lymphoprep density gradient centrifugation and were stained directly, without being cultured. So that batch effects would be minimized, each experiment stained and sorted samples in pairs, pairing one healthy donor with one patient. Only a few counts were recorded for this clone. There is no known antigen for this receptor. Base qualities are not at hand, and no much larger clone is one base apart. The CDR3 starts with the cysteine, ends with the phenylalanine, and has 14 residues. Only the CDR3 portion is preserved as DNA: 42 bases, with reading frame beginning at the first base. From the germline V gene, CDR1 is KGHSH and CDR2 is LQKENI. Relative to germline, V is 2 bases shorter and J is 3 bases shorter, with 8 bases between their ends.

On the study overall, not on this receptor specifically: Type 1 diabetes patients showed a moderate but significant shortening of TCRB CDR3 length in all four CD4+ subsets. Only small numbers of individuals were included in the HLA sub-analyses, which left unresolved whether HLA type had any influence on TCRB rearrangement. PCR may preferentially amplify shorter templates, but because patient and control samples were amplified and corrected together, any resulting skew would affect both groups equally. Because cDNA was sequenced instead of genomic DNA, activated cells with high expression could be over-represented, although the groups did not differ in activation or CD3 levels. Fewer insertions and more nucleotide deletions at VDJ recombination sites were observed in patients with type 1 diabetes, implying thymic rearrangement abnormalities. Naive, central memory and regulatory TCRB repertoires appeared to be more alike among patients than among healthy donors.

The entire amount of isolated RNA was reverse transcribed using the High Capacity cDNA Reverse Transcription Kit, so the sequenced TCRB transcripts were expressed ones. Deep immunoSEQ sequencing was applied to naive, central memory and regulatory T cell samples, giving an average of roughly 3.5 million total reads per sample. Sorted cells were lysed in RLT buffer and RNA was extracted with DNase-treated RNeasy Micro or Mini kits, depending on cell number. To prevent cross-contamination, every cell subset was processed on its own, while patient and healthy donor samples were processed together. Using the immunoSEQ multiplex PCR, TCRB sequences were amplified from cDNA into 87-bp fragments spanning the CDR3 region. Sequencing of the amplicons was performed on the Illumina HiSeq platform. Under the source paper's analysis protocol: PCR bias was corrected computationally using synthetic template baselines, and reads within Hamming distance 2 were collapsed, with unmergeable singletons discarded. Reads were aligned against IMGT to assign V, D and J genes, CDR3 length and insertions or deletions at six rearrangement sites. Clonotype counts were normalized to sorted cell number within each subset before computing true diversity and Gini coefficients with the tcR R package. The overlap coefficient, calculated on TCRB nucleotide sequences, was used to measure repertoire sharing. As a proxy for the pre-selection repertoire, out-of-frame TCRB sequences from naive cells were analyzed. What TCRdb holds here is the immuneACCESS table cut down to in-frame rearrangements. Part of the clones is not present; checked against another copy, under half of the missing clones reflect an unresolved V gene, and the others are unexplained. V, J and clone size derive from that table, while D and trimming were established from the DNA sequence. The sample contains 300,000 to 450,000 clones, about 12% of them found a single time. The leading ten clones occupy roughly 0.0097% of the sample.

The sample taken for sequencing was naive CD4+ T cells from blood. The cell subset or site label, read with the paper, signifies: true naive CD4+ T cells. This receptor was obtained from a woman aged 18-29 years with type 1 diabetes. The chain is assembled from TRBV18 and TRBJ1-5, with no confidently assigned D gene. At the DNA level, the sequence is TGTGCCAGCTCACCATGGCAGAACAATCAGCCCCAGCATTTT. Translated, this is CASSPWQNNQPQHF.